This TCR beta chain was captured in a study of T cell responses to AZD1222 COVID-19 vaccine (dated by TCRdb to about 2021). A note on the overall study: AZD1222 recipients given second doses at about 4 weeks or at about 12 weeks were pooled, since spike-specific TCR depth and breadth were not found to differ between the two schedules. Trial participants were enrolled into age subgroups of 18-55, 56-69 and 70-plus years, which contained approximately 150, 30 and 60 TCR-sequenced participants, respectively. A total of approximately 230 trial participants underwent TCR sequencing, of whom about 210 received two doses of AZD1222 and about 26 received two doses of the MenACWY control vaccine.

For CDR1 and CDR2, the germline V gene lists LGHNA and YNFKEQ. Trimming removed 0 bases from V and 1 base from J, leaving 15 bases between the germline ends. Inclusive of the bounding cysteine and phenylalanine, the CDR3 is 18 residues long. Just the 54-base CDR3 DNA is kept, in frame starting at base 1. To note about this clone: The clone's antigen remains unknown. No base-level quality is on record; no much larger clone is a single base apart.

The paper's findings and limits, for the study overall: The whole spike protein was spanned by vaccine-associated CD4 TCRs, and dominant responses were seen in regions 160-218 and 743-854. Conclusions about previously exposed vaccinees are limited because only 5 or 6 AZD1222 recipients were SARS-CoV-2 seropositive at baseline. Spike-specific TCR breadth and depth rose significantly after two AZD1222 doses compared with day 0 and with MenACWY recipients. Nearly half of unique spike-specific TCRs reportedly recognized epitopes outside regions mutated in the B.1.351 and B.1.1.7 variants. Participants were mostly white British and included more females than males, and it was suggested by the authors that clonal diversity may have been underestimated. In the small 56-69-year group, the increase in depth fell short of significance, most likely because of low power. Because no samples from the day 14 peak response were available, repertoires could be characterized only after the peak T cell response.

The CDR3 regions of human TCRbeta chains were analyzed by immunosequencing. The study's processing was this. Repertoire TCRs were matched against a reference library of SARS-CoV-2-specific TCRs generated with the MIRA antigen-specificity platform. Breadth meant the fraction of unique TCRs that were SARS-CoV-2-associated, whereas depth meant the fraction of total T cells that were SARS-CoV-2-associated. Using the MIRA data, every spike-specific TCR was mapped to the spike region that the TCR reacted to and assigned to either a CD4 or a CD8 class. Log10-transformed breadth and depth values were compared by one-way ANOVA with Sidak's multiple comparisons tests. The immuneACCESS repertoire file appears here via TCRdb, limited to in-frame rearrangements. These files lack a portion of the clones; in checked studies, under half of the deficit traces to unresolved V genes, and the cause of the others is not known. Clone size and V and J calls were adopted from that table, with D and trimming inferred from the DNA. Within this sample are about 110,000 clones, with 87% of them counted one time only. 5% to 5.5% of the sample is taken by the ten largest.

The time point label, as the study defines it: baseline before first vaccination. Samples from vaccinated people were obtained from the UK trials COV001 and COV002, which included a single-blind randomized controlled phase 2/3 trial of AZD1222 (ChAdOx1 nCoV-19) in healthy adults. For TCRbeta chain sequencing, PBMC samples were collected from trial participants at day 0 and at day 28 after the second dose. The rearrangement joined TRBV4-2 to TRBJ2-2; TRBD1 is a weak D gene call, 5 bases matching. The sequencing here drew on peripheral blood, taken on day 0 of AZD1222 vaccination. The receptor's source is an adult in good health. The DNA reads TGTGCCAGCAGCCAAGATTTCACCGGAACAGGGAACACCGGGGAGCTGTTTTTT. Translation gives CASSQDFTGTGNTGELFF.